Here is one T cell receptor beta chain with its context. Its antigen is as yet unknown. Random hexamers primed reverse transcription of about 0.5 to 1 ug RNA. Multiplex PCR with immunoSEQ amplified the TCR beta CDR3 across 54 Vbeta and 13 Jbeta. TCRdb passed the immunoSEQ multiplex PCR reads through MiXCR, listing each CDR3 protein once. The data hold some 300,000 distinct CDR3 sequences, with 65% to 90% observed a single time. Sequencing of TCR beta drew on CD8+ and CD4+ T cells from blood. Control patients had untreated stable or active relapsing-remitting multiple sclerosis by revised McDonald criteria. Trimming removed 2 bases from V and 9 bases from J, with 8 bases in between. Germline-derived CDR1 and CDR2 are SGHVS and FNYEAQ. The CDR3 is 12 amino acids. The record originates from a study of CD8 T cells in Susac syndrome. The study, taken as a whole, reports: As acknowledged by the study, its TCR sequencing and HLA analysis included a relatively small number of individuals.

The rearrangement joins TRBV7-6 to TRBJ2-1; TRBD2 might be the D (5 bases). Sequencing was performed on CD8+ T cells from PBMCs. The receptor's source is a human donor with multiple sclerosis. The CDR3 sequence is CASSLRRAEQFF. In DNA, the CDR3 is TGTGCCAGCAGCTTACGGCGGGCTGAGCAGTTCTTC.